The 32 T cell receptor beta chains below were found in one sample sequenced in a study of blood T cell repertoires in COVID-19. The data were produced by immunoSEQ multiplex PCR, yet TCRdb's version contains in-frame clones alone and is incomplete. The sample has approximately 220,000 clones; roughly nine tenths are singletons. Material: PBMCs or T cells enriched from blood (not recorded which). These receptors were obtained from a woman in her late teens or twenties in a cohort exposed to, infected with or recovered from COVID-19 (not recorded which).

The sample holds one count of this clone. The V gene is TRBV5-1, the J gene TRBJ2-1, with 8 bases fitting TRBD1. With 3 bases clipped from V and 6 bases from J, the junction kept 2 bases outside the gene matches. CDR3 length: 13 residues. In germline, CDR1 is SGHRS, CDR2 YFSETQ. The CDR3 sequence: CASSSDRGNEQFF. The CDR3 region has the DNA TGCGCCAGCAGCTCCGACAGGGGCAATGAGCAGTTCTTC.

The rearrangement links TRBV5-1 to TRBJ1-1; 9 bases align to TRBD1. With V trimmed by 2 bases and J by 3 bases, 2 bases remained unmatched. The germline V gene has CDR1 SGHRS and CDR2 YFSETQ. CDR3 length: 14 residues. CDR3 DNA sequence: TGCGCCAGCAGCTTCGGGACAGGGTACACTGAAGCTTTCTTT. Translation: CASSFGTGYTEAFF.

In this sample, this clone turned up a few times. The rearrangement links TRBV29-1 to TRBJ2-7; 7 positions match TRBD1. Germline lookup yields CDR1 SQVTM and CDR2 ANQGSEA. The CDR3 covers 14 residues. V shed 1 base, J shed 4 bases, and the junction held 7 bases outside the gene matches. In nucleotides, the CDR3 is TGCAGCGTTGAAGTCCCGGGACAGAAATACGAGCAGTACTTC. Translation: CSVEVPGQKYEQYF.

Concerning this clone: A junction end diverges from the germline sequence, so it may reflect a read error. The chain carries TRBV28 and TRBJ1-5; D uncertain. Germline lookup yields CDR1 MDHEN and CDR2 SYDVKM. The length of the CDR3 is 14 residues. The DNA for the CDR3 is TGTACCAGCAGTTTAAATCAGGCCAATCAGCCCCAGCATTTT. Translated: CTSSLNQANQPQHF.

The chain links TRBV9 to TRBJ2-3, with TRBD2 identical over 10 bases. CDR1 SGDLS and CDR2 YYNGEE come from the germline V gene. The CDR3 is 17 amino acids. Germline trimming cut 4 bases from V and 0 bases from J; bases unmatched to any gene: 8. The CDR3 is CASSRGGLATSTDTQYF. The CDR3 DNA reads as TGTGCCAGCAGCAGAGGGGGACTAGCGACTAGCACAGATACGCAGTATTTT.

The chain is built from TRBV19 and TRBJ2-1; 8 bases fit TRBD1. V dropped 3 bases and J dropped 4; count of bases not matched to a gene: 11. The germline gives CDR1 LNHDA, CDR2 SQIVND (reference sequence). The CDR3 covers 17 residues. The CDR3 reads CASSIPLQGAGYNEQFF. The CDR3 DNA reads TGTGCCAGTAGTATCCCCCTCCAGGGGGCCGGGTACAATGAGCAGTTCTTC.

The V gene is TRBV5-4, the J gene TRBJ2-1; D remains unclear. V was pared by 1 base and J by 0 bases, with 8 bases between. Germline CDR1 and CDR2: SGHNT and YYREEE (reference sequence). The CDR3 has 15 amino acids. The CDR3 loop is CASSLQRGSYNEQFF. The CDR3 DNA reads TGTGCCAGCAGCTTGCAACGCGGCTCCTACAATGAGCAGTTCTTC.

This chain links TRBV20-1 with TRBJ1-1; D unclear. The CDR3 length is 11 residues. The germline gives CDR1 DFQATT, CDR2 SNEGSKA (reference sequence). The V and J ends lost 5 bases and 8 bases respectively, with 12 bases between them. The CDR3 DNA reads TGCAGTGCTCCCGTTAACCAGGAAGCTTTCTTT. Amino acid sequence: CSAPVNQEAFF.

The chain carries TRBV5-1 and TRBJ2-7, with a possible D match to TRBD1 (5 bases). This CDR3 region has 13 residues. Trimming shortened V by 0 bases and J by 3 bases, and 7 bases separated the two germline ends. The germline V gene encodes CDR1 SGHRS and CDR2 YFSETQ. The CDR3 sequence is CASSLARGYEQYF. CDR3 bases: TGCGCCAGCAGCTTGGCAAGGGGCTACGAGCAGTACTTC. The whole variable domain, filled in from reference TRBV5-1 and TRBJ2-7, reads KAGVTQTPRYLIKTRGQQVTLSCSPISGHRSVSWYQQTPGQGLQFLFEYFSETQRNKGNFPGRFSGRQFSNSRSEMNVSTLELGDSALYLCASSLARGYEQYFGPGTRLTVT.

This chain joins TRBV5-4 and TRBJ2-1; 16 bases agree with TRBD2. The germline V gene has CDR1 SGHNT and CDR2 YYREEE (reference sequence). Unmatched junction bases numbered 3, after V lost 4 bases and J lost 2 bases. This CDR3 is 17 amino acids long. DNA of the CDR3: TGTGCCAGCAGCACCGGGACTAGCGGGAGGGCCTACAATGAGCAGTTCTTC. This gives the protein CASSTGTSGRAYNEQFF.

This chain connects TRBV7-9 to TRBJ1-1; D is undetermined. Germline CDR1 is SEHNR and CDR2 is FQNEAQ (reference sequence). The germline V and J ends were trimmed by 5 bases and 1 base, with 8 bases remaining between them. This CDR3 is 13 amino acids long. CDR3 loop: CASSIEENTEAFF. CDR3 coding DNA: TGTGCCAGCAGCATCGAGGAGAACACTGAAGCTTTCTTT.

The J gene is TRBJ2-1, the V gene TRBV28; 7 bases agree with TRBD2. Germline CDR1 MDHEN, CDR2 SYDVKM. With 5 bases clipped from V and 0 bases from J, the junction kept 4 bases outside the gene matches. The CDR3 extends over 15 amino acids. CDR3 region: CASSTSGNSYNEQFF. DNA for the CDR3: TGTGCCAGCAGTACGAGCGGGAACTCCTACAATGAGCAGTTCTTC.

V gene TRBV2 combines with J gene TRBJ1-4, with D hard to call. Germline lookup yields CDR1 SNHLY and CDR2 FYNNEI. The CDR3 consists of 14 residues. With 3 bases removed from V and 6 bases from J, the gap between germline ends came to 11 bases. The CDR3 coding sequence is TGTGCCAGCAGTGACAGTCAGACTGATGAAAAACTGTTTTTT. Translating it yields CASSDSQTDEKLFF.

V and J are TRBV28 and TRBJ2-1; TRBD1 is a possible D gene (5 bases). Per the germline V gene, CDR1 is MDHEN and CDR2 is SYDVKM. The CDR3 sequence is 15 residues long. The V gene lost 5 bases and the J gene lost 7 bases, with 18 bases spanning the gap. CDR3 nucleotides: TGTGCCAGCAGTCACTTGCTTGGGTCAGGGAATGAGCAGTTCTTC. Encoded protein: CASSHLLGSGNEQFF.

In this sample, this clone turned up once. This chain's CDR3 is CASSPLVVGTVNEKLFF. The CDR3, as DNA: TGCGCCAGCAGCCCGCTAGTGGTCGGGACAGTTAATGAAAAACTGTTTTTT. The chain couples TRBV5-1 to TRBJ1-4; 7 bases fit TRBD1. This CDR3 is 17 amino acids long. With V trimmed by 4 bases and J by 4 bases, 13 bases remained unmatched. Germline lookup yields CDR1 SGHRS and CDR2 YFSETQ.

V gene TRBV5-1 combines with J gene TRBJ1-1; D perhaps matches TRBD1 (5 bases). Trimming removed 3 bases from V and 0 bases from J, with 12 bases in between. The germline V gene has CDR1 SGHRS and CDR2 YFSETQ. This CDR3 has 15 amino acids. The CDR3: CASSWGGPLNTEAFF. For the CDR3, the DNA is TGCGCCAGCAGCTGGGGGGGTCCTTTGAACACTGAAGCTTTCTTT.

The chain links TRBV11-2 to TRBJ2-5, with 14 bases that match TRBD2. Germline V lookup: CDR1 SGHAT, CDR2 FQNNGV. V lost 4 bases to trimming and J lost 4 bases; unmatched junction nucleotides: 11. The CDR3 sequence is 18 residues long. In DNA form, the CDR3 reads TGTGCCAGCAGCTATGGGACTAGCGGGAGTGTAGGGCCAGAGACCCAGTACTTC. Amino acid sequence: CASSYGTSGSVGPETQYF.

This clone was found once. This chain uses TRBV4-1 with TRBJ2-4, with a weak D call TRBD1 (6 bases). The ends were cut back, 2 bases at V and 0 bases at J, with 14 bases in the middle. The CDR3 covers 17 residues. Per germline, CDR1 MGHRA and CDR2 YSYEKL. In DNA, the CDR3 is TGCGCCAGCAGCCAACCACAGGGCTACCTAGCCAAAAACATTCAGTACTTC. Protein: CASSQPQGYLAKNIQYF.

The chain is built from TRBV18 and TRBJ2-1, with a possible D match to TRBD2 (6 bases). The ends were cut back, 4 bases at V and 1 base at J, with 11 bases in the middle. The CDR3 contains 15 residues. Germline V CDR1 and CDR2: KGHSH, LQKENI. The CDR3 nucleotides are TGTGCCAGCTCACAAACTAGCCATTCCTACAATGAGCAGTTCTTC. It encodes CASSQTSHSYNEQFF.

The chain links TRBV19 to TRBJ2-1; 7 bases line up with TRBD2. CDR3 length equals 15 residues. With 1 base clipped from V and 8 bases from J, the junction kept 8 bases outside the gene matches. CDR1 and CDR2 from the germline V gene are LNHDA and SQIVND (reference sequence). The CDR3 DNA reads TGTGCCAGTAGTATAGGGCGGGAGAGGGTCGATGAGCAGTTCTTC. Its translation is CASSIGRERVDEQFF. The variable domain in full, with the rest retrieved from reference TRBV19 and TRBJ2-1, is DGGITQSPKYLFRKEGQNVTLSCEQNLNHDAMYWYRQDPGQGLRLIYYSQIVNDFQKGDIAEGYSVSREKKESFPLTVTSAQKNPTAFYLCASSIGRERVDEQFFGPGTRLTVL.

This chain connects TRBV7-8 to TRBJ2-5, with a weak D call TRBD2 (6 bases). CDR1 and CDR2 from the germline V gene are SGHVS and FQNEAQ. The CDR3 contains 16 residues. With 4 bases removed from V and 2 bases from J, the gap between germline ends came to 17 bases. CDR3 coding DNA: TGTGCCAGCAGCTCCAATCCGGGACTCCTACAAGAGACCCAGTACTTC. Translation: CASSSNPGLLQETQYF.

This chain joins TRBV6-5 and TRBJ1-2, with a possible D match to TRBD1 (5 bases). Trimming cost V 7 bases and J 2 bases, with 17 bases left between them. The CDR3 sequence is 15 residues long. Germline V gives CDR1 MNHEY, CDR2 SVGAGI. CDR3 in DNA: TGTGCCAGCACCGAAGGGGCAGGGCGCAACTATGGCTACACCTTC. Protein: CASTEGAGRNYGYTF.

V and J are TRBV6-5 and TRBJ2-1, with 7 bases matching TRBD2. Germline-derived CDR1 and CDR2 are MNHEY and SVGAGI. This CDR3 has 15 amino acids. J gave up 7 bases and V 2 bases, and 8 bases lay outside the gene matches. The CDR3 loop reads CASSYRLAAKNEQFF. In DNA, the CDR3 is TGTGCCAGCAGTTACAGGCTAGCGGCTAAAAATGAGCAGTTCTTC.

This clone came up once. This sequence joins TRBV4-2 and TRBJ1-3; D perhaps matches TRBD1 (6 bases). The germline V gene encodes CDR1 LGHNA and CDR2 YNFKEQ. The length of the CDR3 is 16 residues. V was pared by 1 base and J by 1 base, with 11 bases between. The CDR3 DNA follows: TGTGCCAGCAGCCAAGGGGCGCAGGGGTCTGGAAACACCATATATTTT. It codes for CASSQGAQGSGNTIYF.

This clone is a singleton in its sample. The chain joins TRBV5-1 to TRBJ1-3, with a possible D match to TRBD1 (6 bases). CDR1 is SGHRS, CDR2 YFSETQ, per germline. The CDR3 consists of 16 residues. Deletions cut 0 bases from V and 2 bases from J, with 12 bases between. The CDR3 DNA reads TGCGCCAGCAGCTTGGTCCTGACAGGCCCTGGAAACACCATATATTTT. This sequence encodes CASSLVLTGPGNTIYF.

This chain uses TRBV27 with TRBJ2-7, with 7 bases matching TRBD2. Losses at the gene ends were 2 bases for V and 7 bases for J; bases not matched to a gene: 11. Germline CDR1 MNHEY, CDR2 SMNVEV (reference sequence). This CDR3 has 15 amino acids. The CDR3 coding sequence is TGTGCCAGCAGTTTAGAGGGAGGGCAGCCTTTGGAGCAGTACTTC. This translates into CASSLEGGQPLEQYF.

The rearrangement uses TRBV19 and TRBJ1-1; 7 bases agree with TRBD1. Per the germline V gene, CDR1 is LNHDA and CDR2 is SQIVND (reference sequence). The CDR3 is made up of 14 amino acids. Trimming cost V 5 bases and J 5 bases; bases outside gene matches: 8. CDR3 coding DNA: TGTGCCAGTAGTGCGTCCAGGGGGACTACTGAAGCTTTCTTT. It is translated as CASSASRGTTEAFF.

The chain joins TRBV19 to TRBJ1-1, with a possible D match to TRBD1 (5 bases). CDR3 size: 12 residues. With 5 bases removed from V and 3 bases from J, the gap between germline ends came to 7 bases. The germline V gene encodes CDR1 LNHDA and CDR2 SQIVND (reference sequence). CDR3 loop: CASSPRDTEAFF. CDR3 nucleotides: TGTGCCAGTAGTCCCAGGGACACTGAAGCTTTCTTT.

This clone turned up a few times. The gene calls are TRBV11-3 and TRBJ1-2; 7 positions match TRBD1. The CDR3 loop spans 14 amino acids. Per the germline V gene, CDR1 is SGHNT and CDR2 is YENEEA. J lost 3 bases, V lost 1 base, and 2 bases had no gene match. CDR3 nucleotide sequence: TGTGCCAGCAGCTTAGCAACAGGGGACTATGGCTACACCTTC. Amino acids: CASSLATGDYGYTF.

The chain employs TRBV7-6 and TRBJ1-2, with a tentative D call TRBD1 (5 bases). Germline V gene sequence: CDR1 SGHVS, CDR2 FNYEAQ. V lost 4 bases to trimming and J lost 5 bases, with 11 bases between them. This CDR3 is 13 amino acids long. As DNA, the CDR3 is TGTGCCAGCAGCTCCGCGGGGGTGTATGGCTACACCTTC. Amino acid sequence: CASSSAGVYGYTF.

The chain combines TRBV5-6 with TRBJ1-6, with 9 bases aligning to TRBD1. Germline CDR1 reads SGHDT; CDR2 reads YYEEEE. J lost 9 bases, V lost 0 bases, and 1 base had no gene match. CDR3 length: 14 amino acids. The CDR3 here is CASSLGGQGSPLHF. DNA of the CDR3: TGTGCCAGCAGCTTGGGGGGACAGGGTTCACCCCTCCACTTT.

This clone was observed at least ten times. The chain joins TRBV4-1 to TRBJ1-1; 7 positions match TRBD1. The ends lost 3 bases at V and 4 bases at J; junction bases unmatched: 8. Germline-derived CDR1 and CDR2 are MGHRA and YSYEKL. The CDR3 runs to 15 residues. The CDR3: CASSHTVGTVTEAFF. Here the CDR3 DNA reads TGCGCCAGCAGCCACACCGTAGGGACAGTCACTGAAGCTTTCTTT.